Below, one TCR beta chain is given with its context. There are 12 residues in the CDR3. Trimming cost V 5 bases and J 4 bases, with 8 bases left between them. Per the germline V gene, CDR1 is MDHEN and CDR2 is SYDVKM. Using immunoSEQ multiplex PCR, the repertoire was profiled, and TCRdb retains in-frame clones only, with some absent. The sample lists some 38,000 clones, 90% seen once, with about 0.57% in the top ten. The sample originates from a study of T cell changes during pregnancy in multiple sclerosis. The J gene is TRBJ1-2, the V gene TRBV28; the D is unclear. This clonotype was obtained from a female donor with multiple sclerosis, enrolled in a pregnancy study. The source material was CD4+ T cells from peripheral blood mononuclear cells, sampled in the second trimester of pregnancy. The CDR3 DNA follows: TGTGCCAGCAGTCGAGTCGGCTATGGCTACACCTTC. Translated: CASSRVGYGYTF.